A selection of T cell receptor beta chains follows, all from one sample in a study of T cells in Graves' hyperthyroidism and ophthalmopathy. One entry per CDR3 protein, called by TCRdb with MiXCR from the multiplex PCR reads. The data show hundreds of thousands of distinct CDR3 sequences, just under 45% seen once. Specimen: peripheral blood or thyroid tissue (not recorded which). The receptor source for this set is an adult man with Graves' disease, either hyperthyroidism or ophthalmopathy (not recorded which). Both conserved end residues are part of each CDR3. D genes are given only for firm matches. Size values are once, few and many counts, or a class for expanded clones, and some rows have none.

D	size	V	J	CDR3	DNA
.	few	TRBV24-1	TRBJ1-5	CATSAAGNQPQHF	TGTGCCACCAGTGCGGCGGGGAATCAGCCCCAGCATTTT
.	few	TRBV12-3/TRBV12-4	TRBJ1-2	CASSLSGLGGYTF	TGTGCCAGCAGTTTATCAGGGTTGGGTGGCTACACCTTC
.	many	TRBV7-8	TRBJ1-1	CASSSHLWGSEAFF	TGTGCCAGCAGCAGCCATTTATGGGGGAGTGAAGCTTTCTTT
TRBD1	.	TRBV25-1	TRBJ1-2	CAGQGTQNYGYTF	TGTGCTGGACAGGGCACTCAAAACTATGGCTACACCTTC
.	.	TRBV10-3	TRBJ1-2	CATLKDGHGYTF	TGTGCCACCCTGAAGGACGGACATGGCTACACCTTC
TRBD1	many	TRBV9	TRBJ2-7	CASSVDGTELYEQYF	TGTGCCAGCAGCGTAGACGGGACAGAGCTCTACGAGCAGTACTTC
TRBD2	.	TRBV29-1	TRBJ2-5	CSTRGDQETQYF	TGCAGCACCCGGGGGGACCAAGAGACCCAGTACTTC
TRBD2	.	TRBV24-1	TRBJ2-7	CATSGSSGRAGNEQYF	TGTGCCACCAGTGGCTCTAGCGGGAGGGCCGGCAACGAGCAGTACTTC
TRBD2	many	TRBV9	TRBJ2-7	CASSVGLAGGEQYF	TGTGCCAGCAGCGTAGGACTAGCGGGGGGCGAGCAGTACTTC
.	.	TRBV29-1	TRBJ1-1	CSVQGMTEAFF	TGCAGCGTCCAGGGGATGACTGAAGCTTTCTTT
.	many	TRBV25-1	TRBJ1-3	CASSDSGAGNTIYF	TGTGCCAGCAGTGATAGCGGGGCTGGAAACACCATATATTTT
TRBD2	.	TRBV5-1	TRBJ2-5	CASSQGLDGETQYF	TGCGCCAGCAGCCAGGGACTAGATGGGGAGACCCAGTACTTC
.	few	TRBV7-2	TRBJ1-1	CASTPGQRYTEAFF	TGTGCCAGCACCCCCGGACAGAGGTACACTGAAGCTTTCTTT
TRBD2	many	TRBV7-7	TRBJ2-5	CASGQGYTETQYF	TGTGCTAGCGGGCAGGGCTATACGGAGACCCAGTACTTC
.	once	TRBV7-9	TRBJ1-2	CASSLEQGEGYTF	TGTGCCAGCAGCTTGGAACAGGGCGAAGGCTACACCTTC
.	few	TRBV19	TRBJ1-5	CASSIEQNSNQPQHF	TGTGCCAGTAGTATAGAACAGAATAGCAATCAGCCCCAGCATTTT
.	.	TRBV7-8	TRBJ2-5	CASSSYGPMGVNETQYF	TGTGCCAGCAGCTCCTACGGACCCATGGGGGTTAACGAGACCCAGTACTTC
.	.	TRBV10-2	TRBJ1-2	CASSEPQGSGYTF	TGCGCCAGCAGTGAGCCTCAGGGATCGGGCTACACCTTC
TRBD1	.	TRBV20-1	TRBJ1-1	CSAGQGSTEAFF	TGCAGTGCAGGACAGGGGAGCACTGAAGCTTTCTTT
.	.	TRBV19	TRBJ2-7	CAAGRSYEQYF	TGTGCGGCGGGAAGGTCCTACGAGCAGTACTTC
.	many	TRBV29-1	TRBJ1-2	CSVEQTGHGYTF	TGCAGCGTTGAACAGACAGGACATGGCTACACCTTC
.	few	TRBV5-1	TRBJ2-7	CASSLVASSYEQYF	TGCGCCAGCAGCTTGGTCGCCTCCTCCTACGAGCAGTACTTC
.	many	TRBV19	TRBJ2-5	CASSIGAETQYF	TGTGCCAGTAGTATCGGGGCGGAGACCCAGTACTTC
.	.	TRBV5-6	TRBJ2-7	CASSLTVGYEQYF	TGTGCCAGCAGCTTGACAGTCGGCTACGAGCAGTACTTC
.	few	TRBV2	TRBJ1-6	CASTPGLNNSPLHF	TGTGCCAGCACTCCGGGCCTTAATAATTCACCCCTCCACTTT
TRBD1	few	TRBV12-3/TRBV12-4	TRBJ1-5	CASSPGDRGGGNQPQHF	TGTGCCAGCAGTCCGGGGGACAGGGGAGGGGGCAATCAGCCCCAGCATTTT
TRBD1	.	TRBV12-3/TRBV12-4	TRBJ1-5	CASKTGSRNQPQHF	TGTGCCAGCAAGACAGGGTCGAGGAATCAGCCCCAGCATTTT
TRBD1	many	TRBV9	TRBJ1-2	CASSAGQLYGYTF	TGTGCCAGCAGCGCGGGACAGCTCTATGGCTACACCTTC